This TCR beta chain was captured in a study of blood T cell repertoires in COVID-19. Study in general: Samples came from the United States, Italy and Spain, spanning acute and convalescent COVID-19. Sample material is recorded as cDNA or gDNA derived from T cells, B-cell-depleted T cells, or PBMCs.

In germline, CDR1 is MNHEY, CDR2 SMNVEV (reference sequence). The CDR3 is 13 residues long. Trimming removed 6 bases at V and 9 bases at J, with 12 bases between. Authors' analysis steps: Reference gene primer amplification yielded estimated nucleated cell counts. Assay used: immunoSEQ multiplex PCR; TCRdb lists only in-frame clones, some missing. Clone size and the V and J calls come from that table; the DNA yielded D and trimming. The table records about 23,000 clones, over 75% of them present only once. The sequencing sample was made of peripheral blood. The chain joins TRBV27 to TRBJ1-6, with D possibly matching TRBD1 (5 bases). The sequence came from a human donor in a cohort sampled during active COVID-19. The CDR3 DNA reads as TGTGCCAGCAGCCTCCGGGGGGGTTCACCCCTCCACTTT. It translates to CASSLRGGSPLHF.